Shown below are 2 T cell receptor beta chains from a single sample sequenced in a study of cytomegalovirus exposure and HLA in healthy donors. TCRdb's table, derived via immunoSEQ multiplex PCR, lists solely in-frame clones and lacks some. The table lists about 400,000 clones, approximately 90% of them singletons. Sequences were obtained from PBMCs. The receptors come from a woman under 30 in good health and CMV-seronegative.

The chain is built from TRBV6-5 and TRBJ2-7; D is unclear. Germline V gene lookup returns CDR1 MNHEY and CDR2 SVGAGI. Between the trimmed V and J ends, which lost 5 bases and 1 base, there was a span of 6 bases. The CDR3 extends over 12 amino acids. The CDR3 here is CASSRVSYEQYF. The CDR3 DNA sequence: TGTGCCAGCAGTCGGGTGTCCTACGAGCAGTACTTC.

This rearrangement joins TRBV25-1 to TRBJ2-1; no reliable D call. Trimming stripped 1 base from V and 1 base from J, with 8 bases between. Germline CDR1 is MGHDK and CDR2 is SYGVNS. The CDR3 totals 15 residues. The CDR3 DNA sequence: TGTGCCAGCAGTGAATTGGGCCCATCCTACAATGAGCAGTTCTTC. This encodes CASSELGPSYNEQFF.